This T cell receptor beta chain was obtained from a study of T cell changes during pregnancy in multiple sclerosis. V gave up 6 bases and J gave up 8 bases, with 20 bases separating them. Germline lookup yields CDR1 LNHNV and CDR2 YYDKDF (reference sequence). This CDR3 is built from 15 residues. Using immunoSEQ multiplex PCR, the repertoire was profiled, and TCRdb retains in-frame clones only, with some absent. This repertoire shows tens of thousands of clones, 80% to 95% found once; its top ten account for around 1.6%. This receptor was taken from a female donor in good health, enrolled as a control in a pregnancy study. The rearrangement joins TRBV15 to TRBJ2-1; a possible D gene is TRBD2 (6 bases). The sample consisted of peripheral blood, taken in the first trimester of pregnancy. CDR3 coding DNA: TGTGCCACCAGTCCCACCCGGGAGACCGTCCATGAGCAGTTCTTC. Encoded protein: CATSPTRETVHEQFF.